This record covers a single TCR beta chain. Its antigen remains unidentified. Trimming shortened V by 0 bases and J by 7 bases, and 9 bases separated the two germline ends. The CDR3 is 13 amino acids. Germline CDR1 is GTSNPN and CDR2 is SVGIG (reference sequence). The data stem from a study of cytomegalovirus exposure and HLA in healthy donors. Study observations and caveats: Researchers counted 180 or so TCR beta chains as cytomegalovirus-associated.

Sequencing used immunoSEQ multiplex PCR; TCRdb keeps in-frame clones, though not all of them. Among 150,000 to 200,000 clones, about 81% were seen once, and the ten largest hold roughly 1.2%. The sequenced sample consisted of PBMCs. The TCR comes from a woman aged 25 to 39 in good health and CMV-seronegative. The chain employs TRBV30 and TRBJ2-2; D may be TRBD1 (5 bases). The CDR3 nucleotides are TGTGCCTGGAGTGTAAGGGGAATCGGGGAGCTGTTTTTT. This gives the protein CAWSVRGIGELFF. Full variable domain (rest looked up from reference TRBV30 and TRBJ2-2): SQTIHQWPATLVQPVGSPLSLECTVEGTSNPNLYWYRQAAGRGLQLLFYSVGIGQISSEVPQNLSASRPQDRQFILSSKKLLLSDSGFYLCAWSVRGIGELFFGEGSRLTVL.